These T cell receptor beta chains were read from a single sample in a study of PD-L1 blockade in urothelial cancer. The repertoire was sequenced with immunoSEQ multiplex PCR; TCRdb's copy has only in-frame clones and lacks some. Of around 82,000 clones in the sample, over 80% are singletons; the top ten hold roughly 2%. The material sequenced was PBMCs, taken around atezolizumab (anti-PD-L1) treatment. The receptors were sampled from a man aged 60 to 75 with urothelial cancer. Each CDR3 is given with its conserved first and last residue. Fields, in order: V gene, clone size, D gene, J gene, CDR3 protein, CDR3 DNA. D genes are given only for firm matches. Part of the rows lack a size; the others show once, few, many or a class for expanded clones.

>TRBV7-3|NA|TRBD1|TRBJ2-5
CASSLQGQGLRMVKETQYF
TGTGCCAGCAGCTTACAGGGACAGGGACTGCGTATGGTCAAGGAGACCCAGTACTTC
>TRBV19|NA|NA|TRBJ1-3
CASSLGLAGNTIYF
TGTGCCAGTAGTCTGGGACTGGCTGGAAACACCATATATTTT
>TRBV15|NA|NA|TRBJ1-4
CATSRGRMGEEKLFF
TGTGCCACCAGCAGAGGCCGGATGGGAGAGGAAAAACTGTTTTTT
>TRBV28|NA|NA|TRBJ1-5
CASSLSDRALWQPQHF
NA
>TRBV6-1|few|NA|TRBJ2-4
CASSERGGNIQYF
TGTGCCAGCAGTGAAAGGGGTGGAAACATTCAGTACTTC
>TRBV6-5|NA|NA|TRBJ2-4
CASINRSKNIQYF
TGTGCCAGCATCAACCGGAGCAAAAACATTCAGTACTTC
>TRBV19|NA|TRBD2|TRBJ2-3
CASSGGGAGDTQYF
TGTGCCAGTTCGGGCGGGGGGGCCGGAGATACGCAGTATTTT
>TRBV7-9|NA|NA|TRBJ1-2
CASSLTMTATAFGYTF
TGTGCCAGCAGCTTAACGATGACAGCGACCGCCTTTGGCTACACCTTC
>TRBV28|NA|NA|TRBJ1-6
CASSSSLRGGNSPLHF
TGTGCCAGCAGTTCATCACTCCGCGGAGGGAATTCACCCCTCCACTTT
>TRBV6-5|NA|NA|TRBJ2-1
CASSYLGGSEQFF
TGTGCCAGCAGTTATCTAGGGGGTAGCGAGCAGTTCTTC
>TRBV6-5|NA|NA|TRBJ2-5
CASRGLIQETQYF
TGTGCCAGCCGGGGACTTATCCAAGAGACCCAGTACTTC
>TRBV7-2|NA|NA|TRBJ2-7
CASSLDSASPYEQYF
TGTGCCAGCAGCTTAGACTCTGCGAGCCCCTACGAGCAGTACTTC
>TRBV29-1|NA|NA|TRBJ1-2
CSVERQGLTGYTF
TGCAGCGTTGAGCGGCAGGGGTTAACTGGCTACACCTTC
>TRBV27|NA|NA|TRBJ2-7
CASSVLGVAVGYEQYF
TGTGCCAGCAGCGTACTCGGGGTTGCCGTTGGGTACGAGCAGTACTTC
>TRBV5-5|NA|NA|TRBJ2-4
CASSRLGSNIQYF
TGTGCCAGCAGCAGACTCGGGTCAAACATTCAGTACTTC
>TRBV7-2|NA|TRBD2|TRBJ2-2
CASSSTSGRAAGELFF
TGTGCCAGCAGCTCCACTAGCGGGAGGGCCGCCGGGGAGCTGTTTTTT
>TRBV4-1|NA|NA|TRBJ1-4
CASSSRGGAPKTNEKLFF
TGCGCCAGCAGCTCCCGGGGGGGGGCCCCAAAGACTAATGAAAAACTGTTTTTT
>TRBV27|NA|TRBD1|TRBJ1-5
CASSRGQGRVVQPQHF
TGTGCCAGCAGTCGCGGACAGGGAAGAGTGGTACAGCCCCAGCATTTT
>TRBV11-2|NA|NA|TRBJ1-3
CASSPGLDTIYF
TGTGCCAGCAGCCCCGGTTTGGACACCATATATTTT
>TRBV5-1|NA|NA|TRBJ1-5
CASSLGWKQVSNQPQHF
TGCGCCAGCAGCTTGGGTTGGAAGCAGGTGAGCAATCAGCCCCAGCATTTT
>TRBV5-1|few|TRBD1|TRBJ1-2
CASSLPQTGSNYGYTF
TGCGCCAGCAGCTTGCCCCAGACAGGGTCTAACTATGGCTACACCTTC
>TRBV18|NA|NA|TRBJ2-4
CASSLTEVGDIQYF
TGTGCCAGCTCCCTCACCGAGGTTGGTGACATTCAGTACTTC
>TRBV7-9|NA|TRBD1|TRBJ2-4
CASSTQGDGTKNIQYF
TGTGCCAGCAGCACCCAGGGGGATGGAACCAAAAACATTCAGTACTTC
>TRBV5-4|NA|NA|TRBJ2-2
CASSAGTPGELFF
TGTGCCAGCAGCGCCGGGACTCCCGGGGAGCTGTTTTTT
>TRBV5-1|NA|NA|TRBJ2-5
CASSLAGGEETQYF
TGCGCCAGCAGCTTGGCCGGGGGTGAGGAGACCCAGTACTTC
>TRBV6-5|NA|TRBD2|TRBJ2-7
CASSYGASGIYEQYF
TGTGCCAGCAGTTACGGGGCTAGCGGGATTTACGAGCAGTACTTC
>TRBV6-5|NA|NA|TRBJ2-7
CASSYDQGPYEQYF
TGTGCCAGCAGTTACGATCAGGGTCCCTACGAGCAGTACTTC
>TRBV7-2|NA|NA|TRBJ2-7
CASSRQEAYEQYF
TGTGCCAGCAGCCGACAGGAGGCCTACGAGCAGTACTTC
>TRBV5-1|NA|TRBD1|TRBJ2-7
CASSRSPGQGSEEQYF
TGCGCCAGCAGCAGGTCTCCGGGACAGGGATCGGAAGAGCAGTACTTC
>TRBV6-5|NA|NA|TRBJ1-1
CASSYEGDTEAFF
TGTGCCAGCAGTTACGAAGGGGACACTGAAGCTTTCTTT
>TRBV28|NA|TRBD1|TRBJ1-4
CASAGTGAGDNEKLFF
TGTGCCAGCGCCGGGACAGGGGCGGGGGATAATGAAAAACTGTTTTTT
>TRBV7-8|NA|TRBD2|TRBJ2-5
CASSVIPGLAGGPGGETQYF
TGTGCCAGCAGCGTGATACCGGGACTAGCGGGAGGGCCCGGAGGGGAGACCCAGTACTTC
>TRBV6-4|few|TRBD1|TRBJ2-1
CASSDQGALDEQFF
TGTGCCAGCAGTGACCAGGGGGCTCTTGATGAGCAGTTCTTC
>TRBV6-1|NA|TRBD1|TRBJ1-5
CASSSGQVNQPQHF
TGTGCCAGCAGTTCGGGACAGGTTAATCAGCCCCAGCATTTT
>TRBV29-1|NA|NA|TRBJ2-5
CSVGSEGVTQYF
TGCAGCGTGGGTAGCGAAGGTGTGACCCAGTACTTC
>TRBV10-3|NA|TRBD1|TRBJ2-5
CAISPGQGKETQYF
TGTGCCATCAGTCCGGGACAGGGGAAGGAGACCCAGTACTTC
>TRBV2|NA|NA|TRBJ1-6
CASSEWAFNSPLHF
TGTGCCAGCAGTGAATGGGCCTTTAATTCACCCCTCCACTTT
>TRBV10-3|NA|NA|TRBJ2-5
CAISEQRGETQYF
TGTGCCATCAGTGAGCAGAGGGGGGAGACCCAGTACTTC
>TRBV5-1|NA|TRBD1|TRBJ1-3
CASSWTDRPNLVAWGNTIYF
TGCGCCAGCAGCTGGACGGACAGGCCGAATCTAGTAGCGTGGGGAAACACCATATATTTT